This TCR beta chain was obtained from a study of cytomegalovirus exposure and HLA in healthy donors. The PCR ran on 60 Vbeta and 13 Jbeta primers. The table came from immunoSEQ multiplex PCR; TCRdb's copy has only in-frame clones and leaves some out. The repertoire has about 120,000 clones, around 69% of them found once; the top ten carry 15% to 20%. In its sample, this clone was seen a few times. V was cut by 2 bases and J by 4 bases, with 12 bases left in between. Per germline, CDR1 MDHEN and CDR2 SYDVKM. The CDR3 sequence is 15 residues long. The receptor comes from a man in his fifties or sixties in good health and CMV-seropositive. The sample consisted of PBMCs. This chain links TRBV28 with TRBJ1-5; tentative D call: TRBD1 (6 bases). The CDR3 reads CASSLGGGQNQPQHF. The CDR3 coding sequence is TGTGCCAGCAGTTTAGGGGGGGGCCAAAATCAGCCCCAGCATTTT.